This T cell receptor beta chain was profiled in a study of cytomegalovirus exposure and HLA in healthy donors. Study-level background: In an early release, HLA-typed donors contributed some 88 million unique TCR sequences.

Germline values: CDR1 SGHVS, CDR2 FQNEAQ. The CDR3 has 15 amino acids. V lost 5 bases, J lost 0 bases, and 6 bases stayed unmatched. This clone was counted between two and nine times. Use of 60 Vbeta and 13 Jbeta primers characterized the PCR. In the authors' workflow: An analysis that came later counted 77 million or so unique TCR beta chains, 9 million to 12 million shared. Some clones are missing from TCRdb's copy, which holds only in-frame ones; the method was immunoSEQ multiplex PCR. For V, J and clone size, that table is used; D and trimming come from the DNA. The repertoire holds approximately 110,000 clones, with approximately 80% as singletons.

Specimen: PBMCs. The chain joins TRBV7-8 to TRBJ1-1; 7 bases align to TRBD1. The origin of this receptor is a human donor in good health. CDR3 loop: CASSPRDRVNTEAFF. The CDR3 DNA reads TGTGCCAGCAGCCCCCGAGACAGGGTGAACACTGAAGCTTTCTTT.